This T cell receptor beta chain was documented in a study of blood T cell repertoires in COVID-19. Study details: The United States, Italy and Spain supplied acute and convalescent COVID-19 samples. PBMCs, B-cell-depleted T cells, or T cells were the source of the cDNA or gDNA that made up the material.

Per the original methods: For nucleated cells, counts were estimated from reference gene primer amplification. TCRdb's table, derived via immunoSEQ multiplex PCR, lists solely in-frame clones and lacks some. That table is the source of V, J and clone size, and D and trimming were worked out from the DNA. Of tens of thousands of clones listed, 65% to 85% are singletons. Sequencing was performed on peripheral blood. The sequence was collected from a woman aged 45-65 years with acute or convalescent COVID-19.

This CDR3 reads CASSLTGKDTEAFF. CDR3 DNA sequence: TGTGCCAGCAGTCTGACAGGGAAGGACACTGAAGCTTTCTTT. The chain is built from TRBV2 and TRBJ1-1, with 7 bases aligning to TRBD1. The CDR3 extends over 14 amino acids. Germline V gene data show CDR1 as SNHLY and CDR2 as FYNNEI. Trimming removed 5 bases from V and 3 bases from J; junction bases left unmatched: 6.